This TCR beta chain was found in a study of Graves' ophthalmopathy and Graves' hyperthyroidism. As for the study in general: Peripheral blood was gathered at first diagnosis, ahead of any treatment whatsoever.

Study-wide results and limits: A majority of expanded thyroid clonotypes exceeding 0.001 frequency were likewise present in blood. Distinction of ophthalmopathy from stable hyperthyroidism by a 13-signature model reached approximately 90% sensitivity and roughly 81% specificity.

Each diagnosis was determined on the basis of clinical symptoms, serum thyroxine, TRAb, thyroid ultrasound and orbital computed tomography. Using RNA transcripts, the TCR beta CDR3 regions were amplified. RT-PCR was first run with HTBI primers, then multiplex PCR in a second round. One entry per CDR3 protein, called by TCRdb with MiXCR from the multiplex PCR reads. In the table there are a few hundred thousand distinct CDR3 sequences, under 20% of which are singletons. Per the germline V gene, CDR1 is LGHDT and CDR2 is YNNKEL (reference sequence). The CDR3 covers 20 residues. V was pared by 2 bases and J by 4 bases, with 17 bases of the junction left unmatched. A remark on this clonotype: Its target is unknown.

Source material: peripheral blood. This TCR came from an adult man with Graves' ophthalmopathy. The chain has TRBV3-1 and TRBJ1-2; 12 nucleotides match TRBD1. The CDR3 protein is CASSQPSGGTGGSPPYGYTF. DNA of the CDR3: TGTGCCAGCAGCCAACCCTCGGGGGGGACAGGGGGCTCCCCGCCCTATGGCTACACCTTC.